Listed here are 5 T cell receptor beta chains from one sample, sequenced in a study of radiation and T cells in renal cell carcinoma. Here immunoSEQ multiplex PCR was the method, and the copy in TCRdb shows in-frame clones only, minus some. The sample shows some 10,000 clones, more than 50% of them seen only once. Treatment specified: treatment-naive control, cytoreductive nephrectomy. The sample consisted of tumor tissue, taken from a patient whose treatment was nephrectomy without radiotherapy. The receptors were gathered from a man aged 40-55 years with renal cell carcinoma.

The genes are TRBV28 and TRBJ1-5, with 7 bases fitting TRBD1. The CDR3 runs to 17 residues. Unmatched junction bases numbered 11, after V lost 4 bases and J lost 2 bases. The germline gives CDR1 MDHEN, CDR2 SYDVKM. CDR3 bases: TGTGCCAGCAGTTACAATCCGACAGGGATCGGCAATCAGCCCCAGCATTTT. This sequence encodes CASSYNPTGIGNQPQHF.

CDR3 sequence (DNA): TGTGCCAGCAGTTTAATGACTCGGGGGAGTACTAACACTGAAGCTTTCTTT. Amino acid sequence: CASSLMTRGSTNTEAFF. V gene TRBV28 combines with J gene TRBJ1-1, with TRBD1 as a possible D gene (5 bases). CDR3 size: 17 residues. Germline V gives CDR1 MDHEN, CDR2 SYDVKM. Trimming stripped 2 bases from V and 2 bases from J, with 18 bases between.

In regard to this clone: The same CDR3 is also encoded by other DNA sequences in this sample. The rearrangement uses TRBV7-9 and TRBJ2-5; 8 nucleotides match TRBD2. CDR1 and CDR2 from the germline V gene are SEHNR and FQNEAQ (reference sequence). The CDR3 runs 13 residues. Trimming cost V 7 bases and J 5 bases; bases outside gene matches: 6. The CDR3: CASILSGTETQYF. CDR3 in DNA: TGTGCCAGCATCCTTAGCGGGACTGAGACCCAGTACTTC.

This chain uses TRBV13 with TRBJ1-2; the D gene is possibly TRBD1 (5 bases). The germline CDR1 and CDR2 sequences are PRHDT and FYEKMQ (reference sequence). The CDR3 runs 12 residues. The V and J ends lost 2 bases and 5 bases respectively, with 6 bases between them. This CDR3 reads CASSLSGYGYTF. As DNA, the CDR3 is TGTGCCAGCAGCTTATCAGGGTATGGCTACACCTTC.

The J gene is TRBJ2-1, the V gene TRBV7-8; TRBD2 agrees at 14 bases. In germline, CDR1 is SGHVS, CDR2 FQNEAQ. V was clipped by 3 bases and J by 9 bases; unmatched bases: 4. The CDR3 sequence is 15 residues long. CDR3 sequence (DNA): TGTGCCAGCAGCTTGGGACTAGCGGGAGCTGCTGAGCAGTTCTTC. Its protein is CASSLGLAGAAEQFF.